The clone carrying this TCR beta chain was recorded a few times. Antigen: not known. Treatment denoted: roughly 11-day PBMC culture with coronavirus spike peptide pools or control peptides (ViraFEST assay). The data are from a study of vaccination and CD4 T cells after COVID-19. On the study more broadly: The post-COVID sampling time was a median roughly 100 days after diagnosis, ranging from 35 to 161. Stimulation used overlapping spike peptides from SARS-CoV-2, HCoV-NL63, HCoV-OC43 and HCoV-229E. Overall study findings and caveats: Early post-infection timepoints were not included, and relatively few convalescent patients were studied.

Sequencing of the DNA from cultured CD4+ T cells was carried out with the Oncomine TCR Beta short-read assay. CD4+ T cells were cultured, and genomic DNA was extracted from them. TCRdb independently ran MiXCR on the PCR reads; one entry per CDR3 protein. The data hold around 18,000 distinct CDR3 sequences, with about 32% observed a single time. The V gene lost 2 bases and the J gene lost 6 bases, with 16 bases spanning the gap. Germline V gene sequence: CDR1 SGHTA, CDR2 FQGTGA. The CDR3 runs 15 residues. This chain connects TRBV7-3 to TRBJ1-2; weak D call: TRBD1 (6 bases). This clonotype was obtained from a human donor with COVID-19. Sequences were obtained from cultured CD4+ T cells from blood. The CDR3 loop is CASSLFGRGPDGYTF. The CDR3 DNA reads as TGTGCCAGCAGCTTATTTGGCAGGGGACCTGATGGCTACACCTTC.